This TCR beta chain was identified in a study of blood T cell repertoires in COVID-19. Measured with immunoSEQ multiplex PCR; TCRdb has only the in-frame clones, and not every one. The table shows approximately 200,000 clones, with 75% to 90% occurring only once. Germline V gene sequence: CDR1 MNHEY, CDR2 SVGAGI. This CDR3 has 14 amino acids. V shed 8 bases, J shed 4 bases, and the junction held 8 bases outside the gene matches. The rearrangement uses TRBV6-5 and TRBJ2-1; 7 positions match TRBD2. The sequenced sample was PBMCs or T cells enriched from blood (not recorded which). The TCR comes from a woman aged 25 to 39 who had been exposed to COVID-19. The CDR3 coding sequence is TGTGCCAGCTCACTAACGGGGGGATACAATGAGCAGTTCTTC. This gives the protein CASSLTGGYNEQFF.